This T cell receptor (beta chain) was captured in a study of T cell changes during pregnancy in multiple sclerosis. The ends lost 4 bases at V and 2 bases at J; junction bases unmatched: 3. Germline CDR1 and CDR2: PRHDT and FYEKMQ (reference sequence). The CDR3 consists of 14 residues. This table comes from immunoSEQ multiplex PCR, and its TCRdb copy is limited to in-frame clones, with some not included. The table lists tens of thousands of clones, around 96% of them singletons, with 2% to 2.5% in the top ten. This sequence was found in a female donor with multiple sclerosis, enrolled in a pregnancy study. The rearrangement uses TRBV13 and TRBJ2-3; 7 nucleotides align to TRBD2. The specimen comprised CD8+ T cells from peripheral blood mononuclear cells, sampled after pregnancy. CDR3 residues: CASSSRDYTDTQYF. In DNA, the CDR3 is TGTGCCAGCAGCTCCCGGGACTACACAGATACGCAGTATTTT. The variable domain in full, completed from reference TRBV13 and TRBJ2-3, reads AAGVIQSPRHLIKEKRETATLKCYPIPRHDTVYWYQQGPGQDPQFLISFYEKMQSDKGSIPDRFSAQQFSDYHSELNMSSLELGDSALYFCASSSRDYTDTQYFGPGTRLTVL.